This entry is about one T cell receptor (beta chain). The target antigen is unknown. This sample is part of a study of a mutant IDH1 vaccine in newly diagnosed glioma. The data were produced by immunoSEQ multiplex PCR, yet TCRdb's version contains in-frame clones alone and is incomplete. The table has about 36,000 clones, roughly 81% seen once. With 6 bases removed from V and 2 bases from J, the gap between germline ends came to 10 bases. Germline-derived CDR1 and CDR2 are MGHDK and SYGVNS. CDR3 length equals 13 residues. The time point: week 5, during vaccination. Vaccinated patients received 300 ug of mutant IDH1 20-mer peptide per dose, with topical imiquimod.

This sample comprised PBMCs, obtained from a glioma patient whose treatment included an IDH1 peptide vaccine. This receptor was obtained from a man aged 45-65 years with glioma. The chain couples TRBV25-1 to TRBJ1-1, with D tentatively TRBD1 (5 bases). The CDR3 region has the DNA TGTGCCAGCAGACAGGTTTCCAACACTGAAGCTTTCTTT. Protein product: CASRQVSNTEAFF.